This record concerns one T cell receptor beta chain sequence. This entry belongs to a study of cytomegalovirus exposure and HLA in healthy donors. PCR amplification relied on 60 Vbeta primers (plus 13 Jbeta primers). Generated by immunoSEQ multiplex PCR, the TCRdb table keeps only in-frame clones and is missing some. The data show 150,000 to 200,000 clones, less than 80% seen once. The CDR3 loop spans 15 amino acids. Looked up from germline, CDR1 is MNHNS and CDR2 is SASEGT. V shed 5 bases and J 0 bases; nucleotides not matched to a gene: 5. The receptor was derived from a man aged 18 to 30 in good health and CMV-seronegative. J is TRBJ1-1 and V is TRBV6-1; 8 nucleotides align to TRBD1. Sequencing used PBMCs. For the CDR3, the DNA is TGTGCCAGCAGTAGGACAGGGACCTTGAACACTGAAGCTTTCTTT. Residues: CASSRTGTLNTEAFF.